This TCR beta chain was recorded in a study of blood T cell repertoires in COVID-19. Sequenced by immunoSEQ multiplex PCR; TCRdb stores in-frame clones only, minus some. The sample contains more than 95,000 clones, around 86% of which appear only once. The origin of this receptor is a man aged 50-60 years with acute or convalescent COVID-19. The sample consisted of peripheral blood.

The chain's CDR3 is CASSEASIAVYF. CDR3 sequence (DNA): TGTGCCAGCAGTGAAGCGAGCATAGCGGTGTACTTC. This rearrangement joins TRBV2 to TRBJ2-7, with TRBD2 as a possible D gene (6 bases). The CDR3 totals 12 residues. Germline loops: CDR1 SNHLY, CDR2 FYNNEI. V lost 0 bases and J lost 12, with 12 bases in between.